The T cell receptor (beta chain) described here comes from a study of T cell responses to AZD1222 COVID-19 vaccine. Sequencing used immunoSEQ multiplex PCR; TCRdb keeps in-frame clones, though not all of them. The table includes about 170,000 clones, around 87% detected once. As to this clone: Its cognate antigen is unknown.

Study-wide points: Reportedly, nearly half of unique spike TCRs recognized epitopes outside B.1.351/B.1.1.7 mutations. Baseline serostatus was positive in only a handful of AZD1222 recipients.

This CDR3 spans 12 amino acids. CDR1 and CDR2 from the germline V gene are MDHEN and SYDVKM. Trimming took 10 bases from V and 4 from J, leaving 13 bases between them. The chain links TRBV28 to TRBJ1-2; TRBD1 is a possible D gene (6 bases). Sample: peripheral blood, taken on day 0 of AZD1222 vaccination. The receptor was derived from an adult in good health. This CDR3 reads CAIKQGSYGYTF. The CDR3 nucleotides are TGTGCCATCAAACAGGGATCCTATGGCTACACCTTC.